A single sample is the source of the 31 T cell receptor beta chains below, sequenced in a study of brain T cells in children with intractable seizures. Measured with immunoSEQ multiplex PCR; TCRdb has only the in-frame clones, and not every one. The repertoire includes 50,000 to 75,000 clones, around 95% of them detected once, and roughly 0.4% sits in the top ten. This sample comprised peripheral blood, obtained at surgery. All receptors come from a boy in the first two years of life with focal cortical dysplasia and intractable seizures.

The chain recombines TRBV4-1 with TRBJ2-3, with a possible D match to TRBD2 (5 bases). The CDR3 consists of 16 residues. The germline V and J ends were trimmed by 5 bases and 3 bases, with 18 bases remaining between them. Germline lookup yields CDR1 MGHRA and CDR2 YSYEKL. The CDR3 nucleotides read TGCGCCAGCAGCTACTTGGTGGGAGTGGGAACAGATACGCAGTATTTT. The encoded protein is CASSYLVGVGTDTQYF.

This chain uses TRBV6-2 or TRBV6-3 with TRBJ2-1; 16 bases map to TRBD2. The CDR3 loop spans 17 amino acids. From germline, CDR1 is MNHEY and CDR2 SVGEGT. The V gene end was trimmed by 2 bases and the J gene end by 6 bases; junction bases not matched to a gene: 4. The CDR3 loop reads CASSYGTSGGAGNEQFF. The CDR3 nucleotides are TGTGCCAGCAGTTACGGGACTAGCGGGGGGGCCGGCAATGAGCAGTTCTTC.

The chain joins TRBV7-3 to TRBJ2-3; 8 nucleotides agree with TRBD2. The germline V gene has CDR1 SGHTA and CDR2 FQGTGA. Germline trimming cut 2 bases from V and 1 base from J; bases unmatched to any gene: 5. This CDR3 has 16 residues. CDR3 DNA: TGTGCCAGCAGCTTAGGTGTTAGCGGGGGCACAGATACGCAGTATTTT. Translation gives CASSLGVSGGTDTQYF.

This rearrangement joins TRBV7-6 to TRBJ2-1, with 14 nucleotides matching TRBD2. This CDR3 has 15 amino acids. Germline trimming cut 3 bases from V and 9 bases from J; bases unmatched to any gene: 4. Germline V CDR1 and CDR2: SGHVS, FNYEAQ. CDR3 sequence: CASSLGLAGVGEQFF. CDR3 in DNA: TGTGCCAGCAGCTTGGGACTAGCGGGAGTGGGTGAGCAGTTCTTC.

The genes are TRBV5-1 and TRBJ2-3, with TRBD1 identical over 9 bases. The CDR3 covers 16 residues. The V and J ends lost 4 bases and 2 bases, in that order; junction bases with no gene match: 8. Germline lookup yields CDR1 SGHRS and CDR2 YFSETQ. The CDR3 nucleotides read TGCGCCAGCAGCAGAACAGGGGACAGGGACACAGATACGCAGTATTTT. It specifies CASSRTGDRDTDTQYF.

V and J are TRBV6-4 and TRBJ1-1, with TRBD1 matching 8 bases. The length of the CDR3 is 16 residues. Germline V lookup: CDR1 MRHNA, CDR2 SNTAGT. The V gene end was trimmed by 3 bases and the J gene end by 1 base; junction bases not matched to a gene: 7. The CDR3 reads CASSEFYRGRNTEAFF. CDR3 nucleotides: TGTGCCAGCAGTGAATTTTACAGGGGGAGGAACACTGAAGCTTTCTTT.

CDR3 nucleotide sequence: TGTGCCAGCTCACCGAGGAACTTACAACCCTCGGACACTGAAGCTTTCTTT. This encodes CASSPRNLQPSDTEAFF. The chain is built from TRBV18 and TRBJ1-1; no definite D call. The CDR3 is 17 residues long. The ends were cut back, 3 bases at V and 3 bases at J, with 20 bases in the middle. From germline, CDR1 is KGHSH and CDR2 LQKENI.

This chain links TRBV4-1 with TRBJ1-4, with 8 bases matching TRBD1. CDR1 MGHRA and CDR2 YSYEKL come from the germline V gene. The CDR3 has 13 residues. The junction had 1 base not matched to a gene; V was cut back by 4 bases and J by 6 bases. The CDR3 region is CASSPGQDEKLFF. CDR3 nucleotides: TGCGCCAGCAGCCCGGGACAGGATGAAAAACTGTTTTTT.

The rearrangement joins TRBV9 to TRBJ2-3; a possible D gene is TRBD2 (6 bases). This CDR3 is 13 amino acids long. The V gene's germline CDR1 is SGDLS and CDR2 YYNGEE. Trimming took off 4 bases at V and 5 bases at J, with 11 bases between the two ends. The CDR3 region is CASSLPAGDTQYF. CDR3 in DNA: TGTGCCAGCAGCTTACCAGCGGGAGATACGCAGTATTTT.

This chain joins TRBV27 and TRBJ2-3; D is perhaps TRBD2 (6 bases). Between the trimmed V and J ends, which lost 5 bases and 2 bases, there was a span of 11 bases. Germline CDR1 MNHEY, CDR2 SMNVEV (reference sequence). The CDR3 totals 14 residues. The CDR3 reads CASSRLGTTDTQYF. CDR3 coding DNA: TGTGCCAGCAGTCGACTAGGAACCACAGATACGCAGTATTTT.

This chain links TRBV19 with TRBJ1-2; D might be TRBD1 (6 bases). CDR1 is LNHDA, CDR2 SQIVND, per germline (reference sequence). With 5 bases removed from V and 0 bases from J, the gap between germline ends came to 16 bases. The CDR3 is made up of 16 amino acids. The DNA of the CDR3 is TGTGCCAGTAGTCACCCCGGGACATCAACTAACTATGGCTACACCTTC. Translating gives CASSHPGTSTNYGYTF.

This rearrangement joins TRBV19 to TRBJ2-3, with 12 bases that match TRBD2. Germline V gene data show CDR1 as LNHDA and CDR2 as SQIVND (reference sequence). CDR3 size: 18 residues. The J segment lost 2 bases and the V segment lost 6 bases, leaving 12 bases of the junction unmatched. CDR3 sequence (DNA): TGTGCCAGTAGCTCCCACCGGAGGACTAGCGGGACCACAGATACGCAGTATTTT. This gives the protein CASSSHRRTSGTTDTQYF. The entire variable domain, with the rest obtained from reference TRBV19 and TRBJ2-3, is as follows: DGGITQSPKYLFRKEGQNVTLSCEQNLNHDAMYWYRQDPGQGLRLIYYSQIVNDFQKGDIAEGYSVSREKKESFPLTVTSAQKNPTAFYLCASSSHRRTSGTTDTQYFGPGTRLTVL.

The chain is built from TRBV19 and TRBJ1-5; 8 bases are a match to TRBD1. The CDR3 totals 16 residues. CDR1 and CDR2 from the germline V gene are LNHDA and SQIVND (reference sequence). V shed 5 bases and J 0 bases; nucleotides not matched to a gene: 6. The CDR3 loop reads CASSGTGVYSNQPQHF. DNA for the CDR3: TGTGCCAGTAGTGGGACAGGAGTTTATAGCAATCAGCCCCAGCATTTT.

V gene TRBV9 combines with J gene TRBJ2-3; 9 bases are a match to TRBD2. The germline gives CDR1 SGDLS, CDR2 YYNGEE. The CDR3 sequence is 16 residues long. The V and J ends lost 4 bases and 4 bases, in that order; junction bases with no gene match: 10. The DNA of the CDR3 is TGTGCCAGCAGCCCCCTAGCGGGAAGTGGGGCAGATACGCAGTATTTT. Translated: CASSPLAGSGADTQYF.

V is TRBV6-7 and J is TRBJ2-6; 12 bases are shared with TRBD1. TRBV6-7 qualifies as an ORF whose function is uncertain. J lost 3 bases, V lost 10 bases, and 7 bases had no gene match. CDR3 length: 16 amino acids. This CDR3 is CANHRDRGLGANVLTF. CDR3 bases: TGTGCCAACCACCGGGACAGGGGGCTTGGGGCCAACGTCCTGACTTTC.

In nucleotides, the CDR3 is TGTGCCAGCAGCTTAATAAACCCCACGGGGCCCCTGGAGACCCAGTACTTC. As protein: CASSLINPTGPLETQYF. The V call is TRBV5-6, the J call TRBJ2-5; tentatively, D is TRBD1 or TRBD2 (5 bases each). The V gene lost 2 bases and the J gene lost 5 bases, with 22 bases spanning the gap. Germline V gene data show CDR1 as SGHDT and CDR2 as YYEEEE. The CDR3 extends over 17 amino acids.

This sequence joins TRBV19 and TRBJ2-1; D possibly corresponds to TRBD2 (5 bases). Trimming pared 4 bases from V and 0 bases from J, leaving 13 bases between. There are 16 residues in the CDR3. Looked up from germline, CDR1 is LNHDA and CDR2 is SQIVND (reference sequence). CDR3 nucleotide sequence: TGTGCCAGTAGTACCTTAGCGAAAAGCTCCTACAATGAGCAGTTCTTC. Protein sequence: CASSTLAKSSYNEQFF.

This clone occurred once. The chain combines TRBV5-1 with TRBJ1-1, with D possibly matching TRBD1 (6 bases). CDR3 size: 14 residues. Trimming stripped 3 bases from V and 1 base from J, with 10 bases between. Germline lookup yields CDR1 SGHRS and CDR2 YFSETQ. Written as DNA, the CDR3 is TGCGCCAGCAGCTACCGGGACACGAACACTGAAGCTTTCTTT. It yields the protein CASSYRDTNTEAFF.

The chain has TRBV5-1 and TRBJ1-1, with a possible D match to TRBD1 (5 bases). With 4 bases removed from V and 4 bases from J, the gap between germline ends came to 14 bases. Germline-derived CDR1 and CDR2 are SGHRS and YFSETQ. The CDR3 has 14 residues. The CDR3 protein is CASSQLGGGTEAFF. The CDR3 nucleotides are TGCGCCAGCAGCCAACTCGGGGGTGGCACTGAAGCTTTCTTT.

This clone is a singleton in its sample. This chain joins TRBV7-2 and TRBJ2-2; 8 positions match TRBD1. The CDR3 length is 17 residues. CDR1 is SGHTA and CDR2 is FQGNSA in the germline V gene. V lost 1 base to trimming and J lost 4 bases; unmatched junction nucleotides: 8. The CDR3 loop is CASSLGGAGGSTGELFF. In DNA, the CDR3 is TGTGCCAGCAGCTTAGGGGGGGCAGGGGGCTCCACCGGGGAGCTGTTTTTT.

The chain combines TRBV28 with TRBJ1-6, with 8 bases matching TRBD1. With 5 bases clipped from V and 0 bases from J, the junction kept 3 bases outside the gene matches. Germline V CDR1 and CDR2: MDHEN, SYDVKM. The CDR3 is made up of 16 amino acids. CDR3 bases: TGTGCCAGCAGTCGGACAGGGAGCTCCTATAATTCACCCCTCCACTTT. Protein sequence: CASSRTGSSYNSPLHF.

J is TRBJ1-2 and V is TRBV5-4; D remains ambiguous. Trimming removed 3 bases at V and 1 base at J, with 10 bases between. Germline V gene lookup returns CDR1 SGHNT and CDR2 YYREEE (reference sequence). CDR3 length equals 14 residues. CDR3 protein: CASSSPGVNYGYTF. The CDR3 DNA is TGTGCCAGCAGCTCCCCCGGGGTTAACTATGGCTACACCTTC.

The CDR3 DNA follows: TGTGCCAGCAGCCGTTACAGCGAAACTAACTATGGCTACACCTTC. Its translation is CASSRYSETNYGYTF. The chain recombines TRBV4-2 with TRBJ1-2; unclear D gene. The V end was cut by 4 bases, the J end by 0 bases, with 12 bases between. CDR1 LGHNA and CDR2 YNFKEQ come from the germline V gene. This CDR3 has 15 residues.

V and J are TRBV19 and TRBJ2-7, with 12 bases lining up with TRBD2. The V segment lost 2 bases and the J segment 0 bases; nucleotides outside the gene matches: 5. Looked up from germline, CDR1 is LNHDA and CDR2 is SQIVND (reference sequence). This CDR3 has 17 residues. CDR3 in amino acids: CASSIQTSGGLSYEQYF. DNA for the CDR3: TGTGCCAGTAGTATACAGACTAGCGGGGGTCTCTCCTACGAGCAGTACTTC.

The rearrangement joins TRBV9 to TRBJ2-1, with 10 positions matching TRBD2. The V and J ends lost 3 bases and 2 bases, in that order; junction bases with no gene match: 2. This CDR3 is built from 15 residues. Looked up from germline, CDR1 is SGDLS and CDR2 is YYNGEE. As DNA, the CDR3 is TGTGCCAGCAGCGGGACTAGCGGACCCTACAATGAGCAGTTCTTC. Protein sequence: CASSGTSGPYNEQFF. Filled out from reference TRBV9 and TRBJ2-1, the complete variable domain reads DSGVTQTPKHLITATGQRVTLRCSPRSGDLSVYWYQQSLDQGLQFLIQYYNGEERAKGNILERFSAQQFPDLHSELNLSSLELGDSALYFCASSGTSGPYNEQFFGPGTRLTVL.

The rearrangement links TRBV4-2 to TRBJ1-3; 7 nucleotides match TRBD1. This CDR3 spans 14 amino acids. Germline V gene data show CDR1 as LGHNA and CDR2 as YNFKEQ. V dropped 3 bases and J dropped 2; count of bases not matched to a gene: 1. DNA for the CDR3: TGTGCCAGCAGCCAGGGGACAGCTGGAAACACCATATATTTT. This translates into CASSQGTAGNTIYF.

The chain uses TRBV15 and TRBJ1-5; D is unclear. Between the trimmed V and J ends, which lost 1 base and 4 bases, there was a span of 11 bases. This CDR3 spans 15 amino acids. Germline lookup yields CDR1 LNHNV and CDR2 YYDKDF (reference sequence). The CDR3 DNA follows: TGTGCCACCAGCAGAGCACCTTCCAAGAATCAGCCCCAGCATTTT. Its translation is CATSRAPSKNQPQHF.

This rearrangement joins TRBV5-6 to TRBJ2-7; a weak D match, TRBD2 (6 bases). Trimming removed 2 bases from V and 3 bases from J, with 15 bases in between. Germline V lookup: CDR1 SGHDT, CDR2 YYEEEE. The CDR3 is made up of 15 amino acids. The CDR3 loop reads CASSFGAGRIYEQYF. CDR3 DNA: TGTGCCAGCAGCTTCGGGGCGGGGAGAATCTACGAGCAGTACTTC.

The rearrangement uses TRBV5-1 and TRBJ1-4; D remains unclear. Trimming cost V 0 bases and J 0 bases, with 6 bases left between them. The CDR3 loop spans 15 amino acids. CDR1 is SGHRS and CDR2 is YFSETQ in the germline V gene. CDR3: CASSLGDPTNEKLFF. CDR3 sequence (DNA): TGCGCCAGCAGCTTGGGGGATCCAACTAATGAAAAACTGTTTTTT.

This clone was seen a single time. CDR3 sequence reads: CSVEEGTTGFAYEQYF. The DNA of the CDR3 is TGCAGCGTTGAAGAAGGCACGACAGGGTTCGCCTACGAGCAGTACTTC. The J gene is TRBJ2-7, the V gene TRBV29-1, with 7 bases aligning to TRBD1. The CDR3 extends over 16 amino acids. After removal of 0 bases from V and 2 bases from J, the junction contained 10 bases not matched to a gene. Looked up from germline, CDR1 is SQVTM and CDR2 is ANQGSEA.

This sequence joins TRBV6-1 and TRBJ2-5, with 8 bases fitting TRBD1. The junction had 5 bases not matched to a gene; V was cut back by 2 bases and J by 3 bases. The CDR3 is made up of 15 amino acids. Germline V gene data show CDR1 as MNHNS and CDR2 as SASEGT. The CDR3 DNA is TGTGCCAGCAGTGAACGGGACAGGCTCAAAGAGACCCAGTACTTC. This codes for CASSERDRLKETQYF.